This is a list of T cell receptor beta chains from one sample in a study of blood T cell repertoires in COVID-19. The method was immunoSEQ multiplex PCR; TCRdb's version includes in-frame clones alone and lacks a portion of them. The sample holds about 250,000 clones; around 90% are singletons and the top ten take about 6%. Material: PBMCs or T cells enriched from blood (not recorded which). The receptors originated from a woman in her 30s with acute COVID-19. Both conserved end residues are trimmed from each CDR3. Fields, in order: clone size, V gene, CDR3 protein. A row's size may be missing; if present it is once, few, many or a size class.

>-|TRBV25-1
ASSEYAAGSGNTIY
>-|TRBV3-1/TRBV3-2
ASSQDRDLGTQY
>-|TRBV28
ASSTGSSYNSPLH
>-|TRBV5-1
ASSLAGTSGRSGTGELF
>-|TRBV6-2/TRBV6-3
ASSPGLAGGVTLTKQY
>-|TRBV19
ASTLLTGSGSAF
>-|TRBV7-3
ASRLTLESQETQY
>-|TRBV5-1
ASSQTGAIGANVLT
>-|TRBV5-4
ASSLGTSGGAEQY
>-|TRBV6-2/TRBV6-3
ASSYDRDTQY
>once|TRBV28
ASSFSGEKLF
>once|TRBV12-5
ASGGDTPKEY
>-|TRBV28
ASKLTQQGAGGELF
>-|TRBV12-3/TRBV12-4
ASTPGGRGEQY
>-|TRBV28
ASSSLRLAGGTDTQY
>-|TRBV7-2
ASSLAGVNEQF
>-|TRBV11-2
ASSLSGSGEQY
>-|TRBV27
ASSLRLAGRSYNEQF
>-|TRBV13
ASSLLAGKDTQY
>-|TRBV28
ASSLARHRGETQY
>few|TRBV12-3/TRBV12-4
ASSRDSNYGYT
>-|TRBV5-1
ASSPGQGLGYT
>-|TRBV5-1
ASSPDGGYGYT
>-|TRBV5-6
ASSLGSSSYNEQF
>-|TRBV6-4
ASSDGPTGELF
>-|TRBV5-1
ASSWHADSGYTDTQY
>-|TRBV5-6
ASSLGFGGRYTGELF
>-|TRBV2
ASRHGQSNTGELF
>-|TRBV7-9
ASSQWFNEQY
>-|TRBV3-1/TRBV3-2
ASSQDSGQIFNEQF
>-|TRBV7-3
ASSSQGAGESDTQY
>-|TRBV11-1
ASSLAPSSTDTQY
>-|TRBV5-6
ASSLDSYSTDTQY
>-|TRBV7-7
ASSPPTSGLNTGELF
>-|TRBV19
ASSTQANRGNTEAF
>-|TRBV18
ASSPGQNTEAF
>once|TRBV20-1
SASGGVGYT
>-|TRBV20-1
SARNTEAF
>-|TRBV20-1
SASLSAKNIQY
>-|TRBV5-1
ASSLAPLDSSYEQY
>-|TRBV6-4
ASSQGLGYGYT
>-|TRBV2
ASSEATGLNTGELF
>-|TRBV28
ASREDRGGAGELF
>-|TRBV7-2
ASSSGVSHNEQF
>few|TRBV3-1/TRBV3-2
ASSQDNGANQPQH
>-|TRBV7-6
ASSPLGGLAF
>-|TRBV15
ATSSGQITQETQY
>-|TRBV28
ASSLLLAETQY
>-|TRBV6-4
ASIGGSTLH
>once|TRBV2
ASSVPYNEQF
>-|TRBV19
ASSPRQVTGELF
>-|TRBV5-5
ASSGTPNEKLF
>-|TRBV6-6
ASSTAQGTGNTIY